What follows are 21 T cell receptor beta chains derived from one specimen sequenced in a study of blood T cell repertoires in COVID-19. Profiled with immunoSEQ multiplex PCR; TCRdb holds only in-frame clones, not every one. The sample contains roughly 250,000 clones, 87% of which appear only once. Sequencing used PBMCs or T cells enriched from blood (not recorded which). The origin of the receptors is a woman in her thirties with acute COVID-19.

The CDR3 DNA reads as TGTGCCAGCAGTACGGGACAGGGCCCTCATTCACCCCTCCACTTT. Translating gives CASSTGQGPHSPLHF. This chain connects TRBV28 to TRBJ1-6, with TRBD1 matching 9 bases. The CDR3 runs 15 residues. CDR1 is MDHEN, CDR2 SYDVKM, per germline. The V and J ends lost 5 bases and 8 bases, in that order; junction bases with no gene match: 7.

As DNA, the CDR3 is TGTGCCAGCAGCGAATTAGCGGGAGGGAGCAATGAGCAGTTCTTC. It translates to CASSELAGGSNEQFF. The genes are TRBV27 and TRBJ2-1; 11 bases are shared with TRBD2. The CDR3 contains 15 residues. Germline CDR1 reads MNHEY; CDR2 reads SMNVEV (reference sequence). V dropped 6 bases and J dropped 6; count of bases not matched to a gene: 7.

The V and J genes are TRBV7-2 and TRBJ1-5; perhaps TRBD1 as D (6 bases). V dropped 5 bases and J dropped 2 bases, with 13 bases sitting between them. Germline CDR1 is SGHTA and CDR2 is FQGNSA. The CDR3 has 15 residues. Here the CDR3 DNA reads TGTGCCAGCAGCGCAGGGGTTACGCGCAATCAGCCCCAGCATTTT. Protein: CASSAGVTRNQPQHF.

The rearrangement links TRBV20-1 to TRBJ2-1, with 10 bases aligning to TRBD2. The CDR3 runs to 17 residues. V dropped 3 bases and J dropped 0; count of bases not matched to a gene: 8. Germline lookup yields CDR1 DFQATT and CDR2 SNEGSKA (reference sequence). CDR3 protein: CSASVAGGSLSYNEQFF. The DNA for the CDR3 is TGCAGTGCTAGTGTAGCGGGGGGCTCCCTCTCCTACAATGAGCAGTTCTTC.

The V call is TRBV27, the J call TRBJ1-5, with unresolved D. Trimming cost V 0 bases and J 4 bases, with 4 bases left between them. The V gene's germline CDR1 is MNHEY and CDR2 SMNVEV (reference sequence). CDR3 length: 13 residues. The CDR3 reads CASSLSLNQPQHF. Here the CDR3 DNA reads TGTGCCAGCAGTTTATCCCTAAATCAGCCCCAGCATTTT.

The chain combines TRBV13 with TRBJ1-5; D gene uncertain. Deletions cut 7 bases from V and 4 bases from J, with 5 bases between. This CDR3 is built from 11 residues. CDR1 is PRHDT and CDR2 is FYEKMQ in the germline V gene (reference sequence). CDR3 sequence (DNA): TGTGCCAGCACCCTAAATCAGCCCCAGCATTTT. Its protein is CASTLNQPQHF.

The rearrangement links TRBV19 to TRBJ1-6; no clear D. Germline-derived CDR1 and CDR2 are LNHDA and SQIVND (reference sequence). V dropped 6 bases and J dropped 4 bases, with 10 bases sitting between them. The CDR3 loop spans 14 amino acids. The CDR3 DNA follows: TGTGCCAGTAGCGATTACTTATATAATTCACCCCTCCACTTT. Protein sequence: CASSDYLYNSPLHF.

The rearrangement uses TRBV28 and TRBJ1-2; TRBD1 matches at 9 bases. The germline gives CDR1 MDHEN, CDR2 SYDVKM. The CDR3 has 12 residues. V trimming: 3 bases; J trimming: 8 bases; junction bases outside the gene matches: 1. The CDR3 spells CASSLGTGGYTF. As DNA, the CDR3 is TGTGCCAGCAGTTTGGGGACAGGGGGCTACACCTTC.

The gene calls are TRBV5-1 and TRBJ2-7; 12 positions match TRBD2. The CDR3 length is 17 residues. CDR1 and CDR2 (germline): SGHRS, YFSETQ. The junction had 11 bases not matched to a gene; V was cut back by 5 bases and J by 2 bases. This chain's CDR3 is CASRAGQTSGSAYEQYF. CDR3 nucleotide sequence: TGCGCCAGCAGGGCGGGACAGACTAGCGGGAGCGCCTACGAGCAGTACTTC.

The chain has TRBV29-1 and TRBJ2-4; a weak D match, TRBD2 (5 bases). V shed 6 bases and J shed 5 bases, with 11 bases lying between them. Germline V gives CDR1 SQVTM, CDR2 ANQGSEA. The CDR3 is made up of 12 amino acids. Written as DNA, the CDR3 is TGCAGCGTCCGGGGAAGGGAAAACATTCAGTACTTC. This encodes CSVRGRENIQYF. The whole variable domain, remainder taken from reference TRBV29-1 and TRBJ2-4, is SAVISQKPSRDICQRGTSLTIQCQVDSQVTMMFWYRQQPGQSLTLIATANQGSEATYESGFVIDKFPISRPNLTFSTLTVSNMSPEDSSIYLCSVRGRENIQYFGAGTRLSVL.

V usage is TRBV5-5 and J usage is TRBJ2-7; 8 positions agree with TRBD2. J gave up 2 bases and V 3 bases, and 7 bases lay outside the gene matches. The length of the CDR3 is 15 residues. In germline, CDR1 is SGHKS, CDR2 YYEKEE (reference sequence). The CDR3 DNA reads TGTGCCAGCAGCTCAGGGACTAGTGCTACCTACGAGCAGTACTTC. This codes for CASSSGTSATYEQYF. Complete variable domain (other parts from reference TRBV5-5 and TRBJ2-7): DAGVTQSPTHLIKTRGQQVTLRCSPISGHKSVSWYQQVLGQGPQFIFQYYEKEERGRGNFPDRFSARQFPNYSSELNVNALLLGDSALYLCASSSGTSATYEQYFGPGTRLTVT.

The chain is built from TRBV30 and TRBJ1-2, with D possibly being TRBD1 (6 bases). The CDR3 sequence is 11 residues long. V was cut by 3 bases and J by 6 bases, with 8 bases left in between. The V gene's germline CDR1 is GTSNPN and CDR2 SVGIG (reference sequence). The CDR3, as DNA: TGTGCCTGGAGAGGGGGACATGGCTACACCTTC. It codes for CAWRGGHGYTF.

This chain links TRBV11-2 with TRBJ1-3; D is ambiguous. Trimming stripped 1 base from V and 3 bases from J, with 10 bases between. This CDR3 has 15 amino acids. The germline gives CDR1 SGHAT, CDR2 FQNNGV. In nucleotides, the CDR3 is TGTGCCAGCAGCTTAGGCGTAGGCGGTGGAAACACCATATATTTT. Its translation: CASSLGVGGGNTIYF.

This sequence joins TRBV3-1 (or the pseudogene TRBV3-2) and TRBJ2-2; D is possibly TRBD2 (6 bases). From germline, CDR1 is LGHDT and CDR2 YNNKEL (reference sequence). CDR3 length equals 16 residues. Trimming took 2 bases from V and 6 from J, leaving 16 bases between them. CDR3 amino acids: CASSQMGGGAPGELFF. The DNA for the CDR3 is TGTGCCAGCAGCCAAATGGGCGGCGGGGCTCCCGGGGAGCTGTTTTTT.

This clone was found a few times. The chain carries TRBV4-3 and TRBJ2-7, with 10 nucleotides matching TRBD2. The CDR3 contains 15 residues. The germline V gene encodes CDR1 LGHNA and CDR2 YSLEER. J lost 1 base, V lost 0 bases, and 0 bases had no gene match. The CDR3 loop is CASSQELAGSYEQYF. Written as DNA, the CDR3 is TGCGCCAGCAGCCAAGAACTAGCGGGATCCTACGAGCAGTACTTC.

The chain is built from TRBV29-1 and TRBJ1-5; no definite D call. Trimming took off 4 bases at V and 12 bases at J, with 13 bases between the two ends. The germline CDR1 and CDR2 sequences are SQVTM and ANQGSEA. This CDR3 spans 11 amino acids. The CDR3: CSVVDETGQHF. CDR3 in DNA: TGCAGCGTTGTCGACGAGACGGGCCAGCATTTT.

The chain carries TRBV7-6 and TRBJ2-1, with 11 bases aligning to TRBD1. The CDR3 sequence is 20 residues long. J gave up 4 bases and V 1 base, and 15 bases lay outside the gene matches. CDR1 is SGHVS, CDR2 FNYEAQ, per germline. The CDR3 nucleotides read TGTGCCAGCAGCTTAGTAGGACAGGGGGCCACCCTCACCTTATACAATGAGCAGTTCTTC. This sequence encodes CASSLVGQGATLTLYNEQFF.

This sequence joins TRBV19 and TRBJ1-1, with D possibly TRBD1 on 6 matching bases. Deletions cut 5 bases from V and 3 bases from J, with 16 bases between. Germline CDR1 LNHDA, CDR2 SQIVND (reference sequence). The CDR3 is made up of 15 amino acids. The CDR3 region has the DNA TGTGCCAGTAGTCCACGCCGGGGGGCGTACACTGAAGCTTTCTTT. Protein: CASSPRRGAYTEAFF.

In this sample, this clone turned up once. V usage is TRBV10-3 and J usage is TRBJ1-3; the D is unclear. This CDR3 is built from 15 residues. V lost 6 bases to trimming and J lost 2 bases, with 14 bases between them. The germline gives CDR1 ENHRY, CDR2 SYGVKD. The DNA for the CDR3 is TGTGCCATCAGGGACTCGCCTGGTCCTGGAAACACCATATATTTT. It specifies CAIRDSPGPGNTIYF.

The genes are TRBV2 and TRBJ1-1; tentative D call: TRBD1 (6 bases). The CDR3 totals 14 residues. Germline V gene lookup returns CDR1 SNHLY and CDR2 FYNNEI. Deletions cut 2 bases from V and 6 bases from J, with 13 bases between. DNA of the CDR3: TGTGCCAGCAGTGAAATGAGGGGGTGGGCTGAAGCTTTCTTT. Residues: CASSEMRGWAEAFF.

This clone was detected only once. CDR3 sequence (DNA): TGTGCCAGCAGTTGGGACAAGACTAGCACAGATACGCAGTATTTT. Translated, it gives CASSWDKTSTDTQYF. The chain is built from TRBV28 and TRBJ2-3; D may be TRBD1 (6 bases). Germline assignment: CDR1 MDHEN and CDR2 SYDVKM. The CDR3 is 15 amino acids. Trimming stripped 4 bases from V and 0 bases from J, with 11 bases between.